Listed here are 10 T cell receptor beta chains from one sample, sequenced in a study of T cell changes during pregnancy in multiple sclerosis. The method was immunoSEQ multiplex PCR; TCRdb's version includes in-frame clones alone and lacks a portion of them. The sample lists approximately 110,000 clones, approximately 90% occurring once. The sample consisted of peripheral blood, taken after pregnancy. These receptors all come from a female donor with multiple sclerosis, enrolled in a pregnancy study.

V and J are TRBV5-5 and TRBJ2-5; TRBD2 matches at 10 bases. V gave up 2 bases and J gave up 3 bases; unmatched junction bases: 1. The CDR3 totals 14 residues. Germline loops: CDR1 SGHKS, CDR2 YYEKEE (reference sequence). This CDR3 is CASSFLAGEETQYF. CDR3 coding DNA: TGTGCCAGCAGCTTCCTAGCGGGGGAAGAGACCCAGTACTTC.

This chain joins TRBV4-1 and TRBJ1-1; tentative D call: TRBD1 (5 bases). CDR1 and CDR2 from the germline V gene are MGHRA and YSYEKL. The CDR3 contains 15 residues. Trimming stripped 3 bases from V and 0 bases from J, with 11 bases between. The CDR3 DNA sequence: TGCGCCAGCAGCCAGGGGCCGTTGATGAACACTGAAGCTTTCTTT. Its protein is CASSQGPLMNTEAFF.

This chain uses TRBV7-3 with TRBJ1-5; D possibly corresponds to TRBD1 (5 bases). V shed 0 bases and J shed 9 bases, with 9 bases lying between them. Per germline, CDR1 SGHTA and CDR2 FQGTGA. The CDR3 length is 13 residues. CDR3 sequence reads: CASSLTRQGPQHF. The CDR3 nucleotides are TGTGCCAGCAGCTTAACCCGGCAGGGGCCCCAGCATTTT. The complete variable domain, with remaining parts taken from reference TRBV7-3 and TRBJ1-5, reads GAGVSQTPSNKVTEKGKYVELRCDPISGHTALYWYRQSLGQGPEFLIYFQGTGAADDSGLPNDRFFAVRPEGSVSTLKIQRTERGDSAVYLCASSLTRQGPQHFGDGTRLSIL.

V and J are TRBV9 and TRBJ2-2; 12 bases line up with TRBD2. Germline lookup yields CDR1 SGDLS and CDR2 YYNGEE. Germline trimming cut 4 bases from V and 3 bases from J; bases unmatched to any gene: 7. CDR3 length: 17 residues. Here the CDR3 reads CASSLRLAGAYTGELFF. The CDR3 DNA reads as TGTGCCAGCAGCCTCCGACTAGCGGGGGCATACACCGGGGAGCTGTTTTTT.

V is TRBV7-9 and J is TRBJ1-1, with D unclear. The germline V gene has CDR1 SEHNR and CDR2 FQNEAQ (reference sequence). The length of the CDR3 is 14 residues. Trimming removed 5 bases from V and 3 bases from J, with 13 bases in between. The CDR3, as DNA: TGTGCCAGCAGCCATGTTGACACTCACACTGAAGCTTTCTTT. Its translation: CASSHVDTHTEAFF.

The chain recombines TRBV6-6 with TRBJ2-3; D gene unclear. The CDR3 is 8 residues long. Germline assignment: CDR1 MNHNY and CDR2 SVGAGI (reference sequence). The CDR3 nucleotides are TGTGCGACGGGTACGCAGTATTTT. The encoded protein is CATGTQYF.

This sequence joins TRBV11-2 and TRBJ1-1, with D possibly being TRBD1 (6 bases). The CDR3 has 15 amino acids. V was shortened by 4 bases and J by 5 bases, with 17 bases between the two germline ends. Looked up from germline, CDR1 is SGHAT and CDR2 is FQNNGV. CDR3 nucleotides: TGTGCCAGCAGCTCCGGGGGGCAGGGTGGTACTGAAGCTTTCTTT. Amino acids: CASSSGGQGGTEAFF.

The gene calls are TRBV9 and TRBJ2-1; D gene unclear. The germline V gene has CDR1 SGDLS and CDR2 YYNGEE. V was clipped by 4 bases and J by 6 bases, with 14 bases between them. The CDR3 contains 14 residues. CDR3 coding DNA: TGTGCCAGCAGCCCAGGTCCAGGAACCAATGAGCAGTTCTTC. It encodes CASSPGPGTNEQFF.

CDR3 nucleotide sequence: TGTGCCAGCAGCGCCCCCGGGACTATCGTTTACGAGCAGTACTTC. It codes for CASSAPGTIVYEQYF. This chain uses TRBV11-2 with TRBJ2-7; 7 bases agree with TRBD2. J gave up 4 bases and V 5 bases, and 11 bases lay outside the gene matches. The germline gives CDR1 SGHAT, CDR2 FQNNGV. The CDR3 runs 15 residues.

This clone was observed a single time. The rearrangement uses TRBV2 and TRBJ1-5; D might be TRBD1 (6 bases). The CDR3 totals 15 residues. Between the trimmed V and J ends, which lost 3 bases and 6 bases, there was a span of 15 bases. CDR1 and CDR2 from the germline V gene are SNHLY and FYNNEI. This CDR3 is CASSEDRNPSQPQHF. CDR3 nucleotides: TGTGCCAGCAGTGAGGACAGAAACCCTAGTCAGCCCCAGCATTTT.